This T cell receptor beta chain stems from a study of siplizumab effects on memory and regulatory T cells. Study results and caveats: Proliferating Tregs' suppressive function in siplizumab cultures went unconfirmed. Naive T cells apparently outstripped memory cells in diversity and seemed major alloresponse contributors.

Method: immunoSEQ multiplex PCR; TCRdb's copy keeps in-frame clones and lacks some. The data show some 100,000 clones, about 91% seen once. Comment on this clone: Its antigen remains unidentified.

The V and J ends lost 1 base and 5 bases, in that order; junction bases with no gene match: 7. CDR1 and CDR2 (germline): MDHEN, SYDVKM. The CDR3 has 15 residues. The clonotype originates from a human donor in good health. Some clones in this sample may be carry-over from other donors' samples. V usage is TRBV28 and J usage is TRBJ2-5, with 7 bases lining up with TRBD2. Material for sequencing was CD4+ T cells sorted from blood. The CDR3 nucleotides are TGTGCCAGCAGTTTATTCAGCGGGACCGGGGAGACCCAGTACTTC. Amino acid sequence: CASSLFSGTGETQYF.